This TCR beta chain was recovered during a study of blood T cells in healthy people across ages. The donors, all healthy, were Caucasians living in Russia, aged roughly 6 to 100. Study-wide findings and caveats: Versus aged donors, long-lived donors had higher diversity and more naive CD4+ cells.

Using a J-beta primer mix together with a sample-barcoded 5' primer, a second PCR was run for 7 to 11 cycles. A minimum of 2.5 million CDR3-containing paired-end reads was obtained for each sample. Using its own MiXCR run on the 5' RACE reads, TCRdb lists one record per CDR3 protein. This table holds about 1.4 million distinct CDR3 sequences, roughly 64% found once. Turning to this clonotype: Its antigen is unidentified.

V lost 5 bases and J lost 4, with 14 bases in between. Germline lookup yields CDR1 DFQATT and CDR2 SNEGSKA (reference sequence). The CDR3 covers 13 residues. This receptor was obtained from a man between 18 and 35 years old in good health. This chain links TRBV20-1 with TRBJ1-1, with D possibly being TRBD1 (5 bases). Sequencing used blood. The CDR3 DNA follows: TGCAGTGCTCGAGGGGTGATTGGCACTGAAGCTTTCTTT. Its protein is CSARGVIGTEAFF.